This record covers a single T cell receptor (beta chain). The sample originates from a study of blood T cell repertoires in COVID-19. Across the study: The United States, Italy and Spain supplied acute and convalescent COVID-19 samples.

Authors' data handling: Nucleated cell number was recorded as an estimate derived from reference gene primer amplification. Measured with immunoSEQ multiplex PCR; TCRdb has only the in-frame clones, and not every one. Clone size and V and J calls were adopted from that table, with D and trimming inferred from the DNA. This table has approximately 130,000 clones, roughly 71% appearing once. With 6 bases removed from V and 1 base from J, the gap between germline ends came to 9 bases. The CDR3 totals 13 residues. Germline-derived CDR1 and CDR2 are SGHRS and YFSETQ. The J gene is TRBJ2-3, the V gene TRBV5-1; possible D gene TRBD1, 6 bases. The clonotype was recovered from a man older than 75 with acute or convalescent COVID-19. Specimen: peripheral blood. CDR3 loop: CASTRTGTDTQYF. CDR3 sequence (DNA): TGCGCCAGCACCCGGACAGGCACAGATACGCAGTATTTT.